These 30 T cell receptor beta chains originate from one sample sequenced in a study of blood T cell repertoires in COVID-19. TCRdb's table, derived via immunoSEQ multiplex PCR, lists solely in-frame clones and lacks some. Of about 180,000 clones listed, approximately 82% are singletons. Material for sequencing was PBMCs or T cells enriched from blood (not recorded which). The receptors come from a man aged 55 to 69 who had recovered from COVID-19.

This clone occurred a few times. The J gene is TRBJ2-1, the V gene TRBV9; TRBD2 agrees at 8 bases. CDR3 size: 15 residues. The germline CDR1 and CDR2 sequences are SGDLS and YYNGEE. V shed 0 bases and J 7 bases; nucleotides not matched to a gene: 6. The CDR3 coding sequence is TGTGCCAGCAGCGTAGATGCGGGAGGAGGGAATGAGCAGTTCTTC. As protein: CASSVDAGGGNEQFF.

The V and J genes are TRBV24-1 and TRBJ1-6; D perhaps matches TRBD1 (5 bases). Germline V gene sequence: CDR1 KGHDR, CDR2 SFDVKD. Trimming pared 4 bases from V and 6 bases from J, leaving 9 bases between. This CDR3 has 14 amino acids. CDR3 bases: TGTGCCACCAGTGACCGCCAGGGTAATTCACCCCTCCACTTT. This gives the protein CATSDRQGNSPLHF.

About this clone itself: Other DNA sequences of this sample code for an identical CDR3. CDR3 in amino acids: CASSLSEGAGTGELFF. CDR3 DNA: TGCGCCAGCAGCTTGTCGGAGGGCGCGGGCACCGGGGAGCTGTTTTTT. The chain uses TRBV5-1 and TRBJ2-2; perhaps TRBD2 as D (6 bases). The CDR3 extends over 16 amino acids. Deletions cut 1 base from V and 4 bases from J, with 14 bases between. Germline values: CDR1 SGHRS, CDR2 YFSETQ.

V is TRBV30 and J is TRBJ1-2, with 8 bases that match TRBD1. CDR3 size: 16 residues. Germline-derived CDR1 and CDR2 are GTSNPN and SVGIG (reference sequence). Trimming at V came to 0 bases and at J to 5 bases, leaving 11 bases not matched to a gene. The CDR3, as DNA: TGTGCCTGGAGTGTTTGGGCAGGGGGCCTAATTTATGGCTACACCTTC. This sequence encodes CAWSVWAGGLIYGYTF.

The chain carries TRBV6-1 and TRBJ1-1; TRBD1 agrees at 7 bases. There are 15 residues in the CDR3. Trimming removed 0 bases from V and 9 bases from J; junction bases left unmatched: 10. Germline values: CDR1 MNHNS, CDR2 SASEGT. CDR3 sequence (DNA): TGTGCCAGCAGTGAAGCGCCGGGGACAGCAACCCAAGCTTTCTTT. It codes for CASSEAPGTATQAFF.

This sequence joins TRBV7-3 and TRBJ2-1; 8 nucleotides match TRBD2. J was trimmed by 3 bases and V by 6 bases; bases with no gene match: 10. Germline V lookup: CDR1 SGHTA, CDR2 FQGTGA. The CDR3 length is 16 residues. The CDR3 region is CASSQSPGTSYNEQFF. CDR3 in DNA: TGTGCCAGCAGTCAAAGCCCCGGGACTAGCTACAATGAGCAGTTCTTC.

This clone was seen at least ten times. The rearrangement joins TRBV7-3 to TRBJ2-2, with D perhaps matching TRBD1 (5 bases). This CDR3 is 16 amino acids long. Per the germline V gene, CDR1 is SGHTA and CDR2 is FQGTGA. Trimming left V 5 bases short and J 0 bases short, with 13 bases between. CDR3 loop: CASSPTGWANTGELFF. The DNA for the CDR3 is TGTGCCAGCAGCCCCACAGGTTGGGCGAACACCGGGGAGCTGTTTTTT.

This chain uses TRBV9 with TRBJ2-7; TRBD2 aligns across 10 bases. V was clipped by 0 bases and J by 4 bases; unmatched bases: 4. The germline V gene encodes CDR1 SGDLS and CDR2 YYNGEE. This CDR3 has 15 residues. CDR3 in amino acids: CASSVGGTSVYEQYF. CDR3 in DNA: TGTGCCAGCAGCGTAGGGGGGACTAGCGTTTACGAGCAGTACTTC.

The chain links TRBV7-6 to TRBJ2-2; 8 nucleotides match TRBD2. From germline, CDR1 is SGHVS and CDR2 FNYEAQ. The CDR3 sequence is 15 residues long. Losses at the gene ends were 7 bases for V and 4 bases for J; bases not matched to a gene: 8. The CDR3 sequence: CASTLGGAITGELFF. CDR3 DNA sequence: TGTGCCAGCACCCTCGGGGGGGCTATCACCGGGGAGCTGTTTTTT. The full variable domain, its missing parts supplied by reference TRBV7-6 and TRBJ2-2, is GAGVSQSPRYKVTKRGQDVALRCDPISGHVSLYWYRQALGQGPEFLTYFNYEAQQDKSGLPNDRFSAERPEGSISTLTIQRTEQRDSAMYRCASTLGGAITGELFFGEGSRLTVL.

The V gene is TRBV7-2, the J gene TRBJ1-2; no definite D call. The CDR3 has 11 residues. The V and J ends lost 8 bases and 5 bases respectively, with 9 bases between them. CDR1 is SGHTA and CDR2 is FQGNSA in the germline V gene. CDR3 protein: CASSSRYGYTF. DNA of the CDR3: TGTGCCAGCTCTAGCAGATATGGCTACACCTTC.

The rearrangement joins TRBV5-1 to TRBJ1-3; D is possibly TRBD1 (6 bases). The CDR3 totals 14 residues. Germline V lookup: CDR1 SGHRS, CDR2 YFSETQ. Trimming cost V 5 bases and J 0 bases, with 9 bases left between them. CDR3 sequence: CASSSDSSGNTIYF. In DNA form, the CDR3 reads TGCGCCAGCAGTTCGGACAGCTCTGGAAACACCATATATTTT. The full variable domain, in which reference TRBV5-1 and TRBJ1-3 provide the parts outside the CDR3, is KAGVTQTPRYLIKTRGQQVTLSCSPISGHRSVSWYQQTPGQGLQFLFEYFSETQRNKGNFPGRFSGRQFSNSRSEMNVSTLELGDSALYLCASSSDSSGNTIYFGEGSWLTVV.

The chain couples TRBV9 to TRBJ2-3, with TRBD1 matching over 8 bases. This CDR3 is built from 15 residues. V lost 3 bases, J lost 2 bases, and 5 bases stayed unmatched. Per the germline V gene, CDR1 is SGDLS and CDR2 is YYNGEE. The CDR3 reads CASSADRGPTDTQYF. In DNA, the CDR3 is TGTGCCAGCAGCGCTGACAGGGGTCCCACAGATACGCAGTATTTT.

The genes are TRBV7-9 and TRBJ2-4; no reliable D call. The length of the CDR3 is 16 residues. Trimming removed 4 bases at V and 0 bases at J, with 13 bases between. Germline-derived CDR1 and CDR2 are SEHNR and FQNEAQ (reference sequence). The CDR3 here is CASSSQSFLAKNIQYF. As DNA, the CDR3 is TGTGCCAGCAGCTCACAGTCTTTCCTAGCCAAAAACATTCAGTACTTC.

This sequence joins TRBV18 and TRBJ1-2; TRBD1 matches at 10 bases. The V gene end was trimmed by 6 bases and the J gene end by 8 bases; junction bases not matched to a gene: 12. Germline loops: CDR1 KGHSH, CDR2 LQKENI. The CDR3 length is 15 residues. The CDR3 here is CASSPGQGTLGGYTF. The CDR3, as DNA: TGTGCCAGCTCGCCGGGACAGGGGACTTTGGGGGGCTACACCTTC.

The rearrangement uses TRBV11-1 and TRBJ2-1; TRBD1 matches 9 bases. After removal of 2 bases from V and 2 bases from J, the junction contained 4 bases not matched to a gene. Germline V gene data show CDR1 as SGHAT and CDR2 as FQDESV (reference sequence). The CDR3 has 16 amino acids. DNA of the CDR3: TGTGCCAGCAGCTTAAGGCGGGACAGGGCCTACAATGAGCAGTTCTTC. Amino acid sequence: CASSLRRDRAYNEQFF.

The gene calls are TRBV10-3 and TRBJ2-1; 9 bases align to TRBD2. This CDR3 is 17 amino acids long. Germline CDR1 reads ENHRY; CDR2 reads SYGVKD. V lost 2 bases to trimming and J lost 4 bases; unmatched junction nucleotides: 9. The CDR3 DNA sequence: TGTGCCATCAGTGAGATTCACTTTAGCGGGGGTTACAATGAGCAGTTCTTC. Protein product: CAISEIHFSGGYNEQFF.

This clone was recorded only once. V and J are TRBV5-1 and TRBJ2-1, with 8 positions matching TRBD2. CDR3 length: 16 residues. CDR1 and CDR2 from the germline V gene are SGHRS and YFSETQ. The V and J ends lost 5 bases and 6 bases, in that order; junction bases with no gene match: 13. CDR3 DNA: TGCGCCAGCAGTCTCACTAGCGGAATAACCCTCAATGAGCAGTTCTTC. Translating gives CASSLTSGITLNEQFF.

This chain uses TRBV7-2 with TRBJ2-2; 9 nucleotides line up with TRBD1. The CDR3 runs to 15 residues. Germline V CDR1 and CDR2: SGHTA, FQGNSA. Trimming took 6 bases from V and 4 from J; bases not matched to a gene: 6. The CDR3 sequence is CASSSGQGTTGELFF. In DNA form, the CDR3 reads TGTGCCAGCAGTTCGGGACAGGGTACCACCGGGGAGCTGTTTTTT.

The chain uses TRBV7-3 and TRBJ2-1; tentatively, D is TRBD1 (5 bases). The CDR3 is made up of 15 amino acids. CDR1 and CDR2 (germline): SGHTA, FQGTGA. V dropped 5 bases and J dropped 4 bases, with 15 bases sitting between them. The CDR3 region has the DNA TGTGCCAGCAGCGAAGGGGCTAGGGGATACAATGAGCAGTTCTTC. Translating gives CASSEGARGYNEQFF.

The chain uses TRBV27 and TRBJ2-7, with D maybe TRBD1 (5 bases). With 5 bases removed from V and 1 base from J, the gap between germline ends came to 15 bases. CDR3 size: 15 residues. Germline loops: CDR1 MNHEY, CDR2 SMNVEV (reference sequence). The CDR3: CASSPTTVKSYEQYF. DNA of the CDR3: TGTGCCAGCAGTCCCACGACAGTAAAGTCCTACGAGCAGTACTTC.

The genes are TRBV3-1 (or the pseudogene TRBV3-2) and TRBJ1-3; D gene uncertain. The CDR3 runs to 15 residues. Trimming stripped 3 bases from V and 4 bases from J, with 13 bases between. Germline CDR1 is LGHDT and CDR2 is YNNKEL (reference sequence). The CDR3 region is CASSQGQVEGNTIYF. The CDR3 DNA is TGTGCCAGCAGCCAGGGTCAGGTAGAAGGAAACACCATATATTTT.

V gene TRBV11-2 combines with J gene TRBJ2-3; 7 positions agree with TRBD1. J lost 2 bases, V lost 5 bases, and 13 bases had no gene match. The CDR3 has 17 residues. The V gene's germline CDR1 is SGHAT and CDR2 FQNNGV. The CDR3 DNA sequence: TGTGCCAGCAGCCTTTTAGATACAGGGGCCGTCACAGATACGCAGTATTTT. Amino acids: CASSLLDTGAVTDTQYF.

The chain carries TRBV6-6 and TRBJ1-5, with 8 bases fitting TRBD1. Germline V gene data show CDR1 as MNHNY and CDR2 as SVGAGI (reference sequence). The CDR3 sequence is 14 residues long. V trimming: 6 bases; J trimming: 6 bases; junction bases outside the gene matches: 7. DNA for the CDR3: TGTGCCAGCAGGCGGACAGGGTCTGGTCAGCCCCAGCATTTT. It translates to CASRRTGSGQPQHF.

The CDR3 DNA reads TGCGCCAGCAGCTTTCGCCGGGACAACTTCAACACTGAAGCTTTCTTT. Encoded protein: CASSFRRDNFNTEAFF. This chain uses TRBV5-1 with TRBJ1-1, with a weak D call TRBD1 (6 bases). Trimming stripped 2 bases from V and 2 bases from J, with 16 bases between. The CDR3 extends over 16 amino acids. CDR1 and CDR2 from the germline V gene are SGHRS and YFSETQ.

The rearrangement joins TRBV29-1 to TRBJ2-1, with TRBD2 as a possible D gene (7 bases). The CDR3 totals 14 residues. Trimming took off 0 bases at V and 8 bases at J, with 14 bases between the two ends. Looked up from germline, CDR1 is SQVTM and CDR2 is ANQGSEA. The CDR3 coding sequence is TGCAGCGTTGAAGATAGGGGAGGGGGTGATGAGCAGTTCTTC. Its protein is CSVEDRGGGDEQFF.

The chain employs TRBV2 and TRBJ1-5; 7 bases fit TRBD1. V dropped 8 bases and J dropped 4; count of bases not matched to a gene: 8. CDR3 length: 14 residues. CDR1 and CDR2 from the germline V gene are SNHLY and FYNNEI. The CDR3 DNA sequence: TGTGCCAGCCGGGGGATCAGGGGGAATCAGCCCCAGCATTTT. As protein: CASRGIRGNQPQHF.

The chain combines TRBV14 with TRBJ2-4, with 10 nucleotides matching TRBD1. The V segment lost 5 bases and the J segment 4 bases; nucleotides outside the gene matches: 5. The CDR3 has 15 amino acids. Germline CDR1 SGHDN, CDR2 FVKESK. The DNA for the CDR3 is TGTGCCAGCAGCTCAGGACAGGGGGGGAAAAACATTCAGTACTTC. This gives the protein CASSSGQGGKNIQYF.

The J gene is TRBJ2-3, the V gene TRBV11-3; D is unclear. This CDR3 comprises 14 residues. Germline CDR1 reads SGHNT; CDR2 reads YENEEA. V was clipped by 3 bases and J by 1 base, with 8 bases between them. The CDR3 loop reads CASSFGEGTDTQYF. The CDR3 region has the DNA TGTGCCAGCAGCTTTGGTGAGGGCACAGATACGCAGTATTTT.

The chain joins TRBV19 to TRBJ1-5, with 8 bases aligning to TRBD1. The CDR3 has 14 residues. The trim removed 6 bases at V and 6 bases at J, leaving 7 bases unmatched. Germline lookup yields CDR1 LNHDA and CDR2 SQIVND (reference sequence). For the CDR3, the DNA is TGTGCCAGTAGCATCAGGGGGCAAGGTCAGCCCCAGCATTTT. Translation gives CASSIRGQGQPQHF.

The CDR3 coding sequence is TGCGCCAGCAGCTTACTAGCGGGATATCCCCGCGATGAGCAGTTCTTC. It specifies CASSLLAGYPRDEQFF. This chain links TRBV5-1 with TRBJ2-1; 10 bases align to TRBD2. The CDR3 extends over 16 amino acids. V gave up 2 bases and J gave up 8 bases; unmatched junction bases: 10. The germline gives CDR1 SGHRS, CDR2 YFSETQ.